This T cell receptor (beta chain) was profiled in a study of shared clonotypes between healthy human individuals. Clones were read by immunoSEQ multiplex PCR, and TCRdb kept only the in-frame ones, dropping some. The repertoire consists of hundreds of thousands of clones, with approximately 96% occurring once and the leading ten covering around 0.12%. There are 13 residues in the CDR3. Germline lookup yields CDR1 SQVTM and CDR2 ANQGSEA. The V end lost 6 bases, the J end lost 0 bases, and 11 bases lay between the germline ends. Naive CD8 cells lacked CD45RO, underwent positive selection for CCR7 and left out terminally differentiated effector memory CD45RA+ cells.

V usage is TRBV29-1 and J usage is TRBJ1-1; D gene unclear. The TCR originated in a woman aged 30 to 39 in good health. The sequencing sample was made of naive CD8+ T cells sorted from blood. This CDR3 reads CSVAARMNTEAFF. Here the CDR3 DNA reads TGCAGCGTAGCAGCGAGGATGAACACTGAAGCTTTCTTT. Full variable domain (remainder filled in from reference TRBV29-1 and TRBJ1-1): SAVISQKPSRDICQRGTSLTIQCQVDSQVTMMFWYRQQPGQSLTLIATANQGSEATYESGFVIDKFPISRPNLTFSTLTVSNMSPEDSSIYLCSVAARMNTEAFFGQGTRLTVV.